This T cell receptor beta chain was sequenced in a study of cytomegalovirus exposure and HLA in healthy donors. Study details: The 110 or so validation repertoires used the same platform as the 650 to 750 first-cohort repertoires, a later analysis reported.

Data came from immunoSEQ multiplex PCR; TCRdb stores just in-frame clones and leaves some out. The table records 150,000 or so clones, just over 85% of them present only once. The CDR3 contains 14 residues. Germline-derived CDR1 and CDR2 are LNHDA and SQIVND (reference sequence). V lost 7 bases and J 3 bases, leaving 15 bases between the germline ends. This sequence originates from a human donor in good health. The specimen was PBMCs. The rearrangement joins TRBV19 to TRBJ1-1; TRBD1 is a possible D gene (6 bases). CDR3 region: CASNTRTADTEAFF. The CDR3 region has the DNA TGTGCCAGTAACACGAGGACAGCCGACACTGAAGCTTTCTTT.